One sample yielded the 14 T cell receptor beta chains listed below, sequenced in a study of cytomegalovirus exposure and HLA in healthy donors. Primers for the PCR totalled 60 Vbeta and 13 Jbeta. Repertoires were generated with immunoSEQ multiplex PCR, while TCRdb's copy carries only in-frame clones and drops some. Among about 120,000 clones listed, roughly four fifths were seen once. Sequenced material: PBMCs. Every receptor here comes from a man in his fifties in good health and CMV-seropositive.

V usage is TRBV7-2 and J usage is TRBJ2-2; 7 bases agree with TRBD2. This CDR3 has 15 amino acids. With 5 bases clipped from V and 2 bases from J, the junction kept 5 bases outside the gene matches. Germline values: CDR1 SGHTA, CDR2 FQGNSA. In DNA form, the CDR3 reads TGTGCCAGCAGCACGGGGGGAGCAAACACCGGGGAGCTGTTTTTT. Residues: CASSTGGANTGELFF.

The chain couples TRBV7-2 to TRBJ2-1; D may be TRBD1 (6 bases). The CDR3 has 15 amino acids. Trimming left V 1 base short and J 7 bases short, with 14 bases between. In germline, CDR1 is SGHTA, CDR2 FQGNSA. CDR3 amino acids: CASSLVGAGENEQFF. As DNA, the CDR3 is TGTGCCAGCAGCTTAGTAGGGGCAGGGGAAAATGAGCAGTTCTTC.

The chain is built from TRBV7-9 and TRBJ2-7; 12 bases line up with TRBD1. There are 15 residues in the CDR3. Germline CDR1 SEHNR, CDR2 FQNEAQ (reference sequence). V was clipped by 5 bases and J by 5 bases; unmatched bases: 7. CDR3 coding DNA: TGTGCCAGCAGCCCAGGGACAGGGGGCGGCCACGAGCAGTACTTC. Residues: CASSPGTGGGHEQYF.

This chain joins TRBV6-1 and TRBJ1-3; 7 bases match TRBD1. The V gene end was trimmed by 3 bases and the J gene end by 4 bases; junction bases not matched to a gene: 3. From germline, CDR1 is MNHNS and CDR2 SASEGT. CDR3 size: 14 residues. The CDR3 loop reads CASSDTGDGNTIYF. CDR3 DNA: TGTGCCAGCAGTGATACAGGGGACGGAAACACCATATATTTT.

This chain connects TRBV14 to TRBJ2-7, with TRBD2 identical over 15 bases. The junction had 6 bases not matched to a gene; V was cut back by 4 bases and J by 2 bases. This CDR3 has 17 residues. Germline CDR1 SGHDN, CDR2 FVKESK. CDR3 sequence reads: CASSPGLAGGLTYEQYF. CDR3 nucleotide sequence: TGTGCCAGCAGCCCGGGACTAGCGGGGGGATTAACCTACGAGCAGTACTTC.

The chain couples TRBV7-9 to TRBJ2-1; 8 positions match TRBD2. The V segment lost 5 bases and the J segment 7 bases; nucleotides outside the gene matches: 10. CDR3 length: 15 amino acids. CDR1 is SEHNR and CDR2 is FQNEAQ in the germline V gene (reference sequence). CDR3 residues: CASSHGREYKNEQFF. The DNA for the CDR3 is TGTGCCAGCAGCCACGGGAGGGAGTACAAGAATGAGCAGTTCTTC.

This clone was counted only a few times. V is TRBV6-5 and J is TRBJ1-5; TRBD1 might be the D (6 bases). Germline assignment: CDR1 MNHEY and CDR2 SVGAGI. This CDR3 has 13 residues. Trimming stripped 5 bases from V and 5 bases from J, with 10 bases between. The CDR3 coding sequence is TGTGCCAGCAGTAAACAGGGTGATCAGCCCCAGCATTTT. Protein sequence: CASSKQGDQPQHF.

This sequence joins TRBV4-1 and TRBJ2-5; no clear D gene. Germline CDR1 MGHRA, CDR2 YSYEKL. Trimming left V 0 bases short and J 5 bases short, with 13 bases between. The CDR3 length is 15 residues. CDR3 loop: CASSQDQVRPETQYF. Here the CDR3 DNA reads TGCGCCAGCAGCCAAGACCAGGTCCGTCCGGAGACCCAGTACTTC.

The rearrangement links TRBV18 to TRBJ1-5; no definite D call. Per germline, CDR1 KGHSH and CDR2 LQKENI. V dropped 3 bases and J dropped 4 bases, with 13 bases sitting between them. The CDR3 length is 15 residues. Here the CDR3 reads CASSPSGRLNQPQHF. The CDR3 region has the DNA TGTGCCAGCTCACCGTCGGGGAGATTAAATCAGCCCCAGCATTTT.

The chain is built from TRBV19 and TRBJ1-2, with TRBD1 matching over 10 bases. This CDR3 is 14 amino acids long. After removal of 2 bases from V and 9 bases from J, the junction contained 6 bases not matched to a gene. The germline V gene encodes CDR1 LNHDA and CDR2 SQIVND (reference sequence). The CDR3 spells CASSIPRGQGSYTF. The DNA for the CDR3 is TGTGCCAGTAGTATACCCCGGGGACAGGGGAGCTACACCTTC.

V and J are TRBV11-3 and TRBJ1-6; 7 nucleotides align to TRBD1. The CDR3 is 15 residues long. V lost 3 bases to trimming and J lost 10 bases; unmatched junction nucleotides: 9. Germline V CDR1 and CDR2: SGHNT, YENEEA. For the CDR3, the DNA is TGTGCCAGCAGCTTCGGGGCCTCAGGGGGATCACCCCTCCACTTT. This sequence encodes CASSFGASGGSPLHF.

The CDR3 bases are TGTGCCAGCAGCTTGGGGCAGGGGGAGTGGGAGACCCAGTACTTC. It codes for CASSLGQGEWETQYF. The rearrangement links TRBV5-4 to TRBJ2-5; 7 positions match TRBD1. This CDR3 region has 15 residues. Germline CDR1 and CDR2: SGHNT and YYREEE (reference sequence). V was clipped by 0 bases and J by 5 bases; unmatched bases: 7.

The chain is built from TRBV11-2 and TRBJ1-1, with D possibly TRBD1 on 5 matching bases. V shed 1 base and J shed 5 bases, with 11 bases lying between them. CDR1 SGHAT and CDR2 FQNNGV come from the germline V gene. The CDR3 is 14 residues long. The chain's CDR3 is CASSLGPRGTEAFF. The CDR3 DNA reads TGTGCCAGCAGCTTAGGACCCCGGGGGACTGAAGCTTTCTTT.

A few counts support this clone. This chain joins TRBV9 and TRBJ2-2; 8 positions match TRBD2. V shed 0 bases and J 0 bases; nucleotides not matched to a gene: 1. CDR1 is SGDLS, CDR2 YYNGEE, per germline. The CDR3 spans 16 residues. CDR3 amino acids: CASSVGGGPNTGELFF. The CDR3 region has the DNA TGTGCCAGCAGCGTAGGCGGGGGGCCGAACACCGGGGAGCTGTTTTTT.